These 18 T cell receptor beta chains share one sample of origin, sequenced in a study of T cell changes during pregnancy in multiple sclerosis. Generated by immunoSEQ multiplex PCR, the TCRdb table keeps only in-frame clones and is missing some. The repertoire holds 73,000 or so clones, 75% to 90% seen once, with roughly 9.5% in the top ten. Material: peripheral blood, obtained after pregnancy. The receptors originated from a female donor in good health, enrolled as a control in a pregnancy study.

V usage is TRBV27 and J usage is TRBJ2-1; D is possibly TRBD1 (5 bases). Trimming left V 7 bases short and J 8 bases short, with 12 bases between. Germline V gene lookup returns CDR1 MNHEY and CDR2 SMNVEV (reference sequence). The CDR3 spans 12 residues. The CDR3 here is CASISGLYEQFF. The CDR3 nucleotides are TGTGCCAGCATCTCAGGGTTGTATGAGCAGTTCTTC.

There are a few counts of this clone. This chain uses TRBV7-9 with TRBJ1-2, with no clear D. The germline CDR1 and CDR2 sequences are SEHNR and FQNEAQ (reference sequence). V lost 5 bases and J lost 4, with 11 bases in between. The CDR3 spans 13 residues. Written as DNA, the CDR3 is TGTGCCAGCAGCCGGGAGCAACTCTATGGCTACACCTTC. This gives the protein CASSREQLYGYTF.

In DNA, the CDR3 is TGTGCCAGCAGTCTACAGGGGTTCCCCAATCAGCCCCAGCATTTT. Translation gives CASSLQGFPNQPQHF. The J gene is TRBJ1-5, the V gene TRBV6-5; TRBD1 agrees at 7 bases. CDR1 is MNHEY and CDR2 is SVGAGI in the germline V gene. The CDR3 contains 15 residues. Trimming took 5 bases from V and 3 from J; bases not matched to a gene: 7.

The CDR3 region is CASSTRGSTNEKLFF. CDR3 coding DNA: TGCGCCAGCAGTACCCGAGGGTCCACTAATGAAAAACTGTTTTTT. The rearrangement links TRBV5-1 to TRBJ1-4; D is undetermined. Trimming took 5 bases from V and 2 from J, leaving 13 bases between them. This CDR3 has 15 amino acids. The germline V gene has CDR1 SGHRS and CDR2 YFSETQ.

This chain connects TRBV30 to TRBJ2-7, with D possibly being TRBD1 (6 bases). With 4 bases removed from V and 0 bases from J, the gap between germline ends came to 10 bases. The CDR3 contains 13 residues. Looked up from germline, CDR1 is GTSNPN and CDR2 is SVGIG (reference sequence). In DNA form, the CDR3 reads TGTGCCTGGAATGGCAGGGGCTCCTACGAGCAGTACTTC. Its protein is CAWNGRGSYEQYF.

V is TRBV6-5 and J is TRBJ1-4, with D possibly being TRBD1 (6 bases). CDR3 length: 14 amino acids. V was clipped by 6 bases and J by 1 base, with 9 bases between them. Per germline, CDR1 MNHEY and CDR2 SVGAGI. CDR3 residues: CASRARGTNEKLFF. The CDR3 bases are TGTGCCAGCAGGGCCAGGGGAACTAATGAAAAACTGTTTTTT.

V usage is TRBV30 and J usage is TRBJ2-4, with TRBD2 matching 10 bases. CDR1 and CDR2 (germline): GTSNPN, SVGIG (reference sequence). CDR3 size: 13 residues. V lost 2 bases, J lost 9 bases, and 4 bases stayed unmatched. The chain's CDR3 is CAWSSGGAFIQYF. The CDR3 region has the DNA TGTGCCTGGAGTAGCGGGGGGGCCTTCATTCAGTACTTC.

This clone was seen a single time. The chain carries TRBV27 and TRBJ2-1, with a possible D match to TRBD2 (6 bases). The germline V gene encodes CDR1 MNHEY and CDR2 SMNVEV (reference sequence). Trimming took 7 bases from V and 8 from J, leaving 18 bases between them. This CDR3 has 14 amino acids. This CDR3 reads CASKKRVERDEQFF. The CDR3 DNA reads as TGTGCCAGCAAGAAGCGGGTAGAAAGGGATGAGCAGTTCTTC.

V usage is TRBV7-9 and J usage is TRBJ1-2; D is perhaps TRBD1 (5 bases). The V gene lost 8 bases and the J gene lost 3 bases, with 16 bases spanning the gap. Germline V CDR1 and CDR2: SEHNR, FQNEAQ (reference sequence). The CDR3 has 14 amino acids. CDR3 protein: CASAPGPADYGYTF. The CDR3 nucleotides read TGTGCCAGCGCCCCAGGGCCCGCGGACTATGGCTACACCTTC.

The chain links TRBV6-6 to TRBJ1-2, with D possibly being TRBD1 (6 bases). The CDR3 loop spans 12 amino acids. The germline V gene encodes CDR1 MNHNY and CDR2 SVGAGI (reference sequence). Trimming took off 2 bases at V and 8 bases at J, with 9 bases between the two ends. The CDR3 loop is CASSYPTGGYTF. DNA for the CDR3: TGTGCCAGCAGTTACCCTACAGGGGGCTACACCTTC.

The rearrangement joins TRBV14 to TRBJ1-2; D not resolved. The V and J ends lost 1 base and 5 bases respectively, with 14 bases between them. Germline V lookup: CDR1 SGHDN, CDR2 FVKESK. The CDR3 has 15 residues. The CDR3 here is CASSQARGSPYGYTF. The CDR3 coding sequence is TGTGCCAGCAGCCAAGCGAGAGGCTCCCCTTATGGCTACACCTTC.

The rearrangement uses TRBV15 and TRBJ1-2; tentatively, D is TRBD1 (5 bases). In germline, CDR1 is LNHNV, CDR2 YYDKDF (reference sequence). CDR3 size: 12 residues. V gave up 0 bases and J gave up 7 bases, with 6 bases separating them. CDR3 sequence: CATSRDRAGYTF. In nucleotides, the CDR3 is TGTGCCACCAGCAGAGACAGGGCTGGCTACACCTTC.

This clone occurred a few times. The V call is TRBV5-4, the J call TRBJ1-1, with TRBD1 matching over 9 bases. Looked up from germline, CDR1 is SGHNT and CDR2 is YYREEE (reference sequence). The CDR3 has 17 amino acids. The J segment lost 1 base and the V segment lost 4 bases, leaving 11 bases of the junction unmatched. The CDR3 nucleotides read TGTGCCAGCAGCCCAGGTGGACAGGGGACCCCGAACACTGAAGCTTTCTTT. Its translation is CASSPGGQGTPNTEAFF. Filled out from reference TRBV5-4 and TRBJ1-1, the complete variable domain reads ETGVTQSPTHLIKTRGQQVTLRCSSQSGHNTVSWYQQALGQGPQFIFQYYREEENGRGNFPPRFSGLQFPNYSSELNVNALELDDSALYLCASSPGGQGTPNTEAFFGQGTRLTVV.

The chain recombines TRBV5-4 with TRBJ2-1; possibly TRBD2 for D (5 bases). V dropped 7 bases and J dropped 10 bases, with 21 bases sitting between them. CDR3 length: 14 residues. Germline CDR1 is SGHNT and CDR2 is YYREEE (reference sequence). CDR3: CASERTRGTGEQFF. As DNA, the CDR3 is TGTGCCAGCGAGCGAACTAGAGGTACGGGCGAGCAGTTCTTC.

The genes are TRBV5-1 and TRBJ1-6, with D perhaps TRBD1 (5 bases). The ends were cut back, 4 bases at V and 6 bases at J, with 14 bases in the middle. This CDR3 is 15 amino acids long. CDR1 is SGHRS and CDR2 is YFSETQ in the germline V gene. The CDR3 sequence: CASSIMTATNSPLHF. CDR3 bases: TGCGCCAGCAGCATAATGACAGCTACTAATTCACCCCTCCACTTT.

CDR3 DNA sequence: TGTGCCAGCAGCGTAGGGCTCAGCGGGGAGACCCAGTACTTC. Translating gives CASSVGLSGETQYF. V is TRBV9 and J is TRBJ2-5; tentative D call: TRBD2 (6 bases). Germline CDR1 reads SGDLS; CDR2 reads YYNGEE. The CDR3 length is 14 residues. The V gene lost 0 bases and the J gene lost 5 bases, with 11 bases spanning the gap.

This rearrangement joins TRBV7-9 to TRBJ1-2, with 9 bases lining up with TRBD1. Germline loops: CDR1 SEHNR, CDR2 FQNEAQ (reference sequence). V was pared by 10 bases and J by 8 bases, with 23 bases of the junction left unmatched. The CDR3 sequence is 17 residues long. CDR3 nucleotides: TGTGCCACCCCCGTATGGGACAGGGATCAAACTTGGGGGGGCTACACCTTC. Its protein product is CATPVWDRDQTWGGYTF.

CDR3 coding DNA: TGTGCCTGGAGTCCACGAGTGAATCAGCCCCAGCATTTT. Translating it yields CAWSPRVNQPQHF. The V gene is TRBV30, the J gene TRBJ1-5; no reliable D call. The germline V and J ends were trimmed by 2 bases and 4 bases, with 9 bases remaining between them. CDR3 length equals 13 residues. The germline gives CDR1 GTSNPN, CDR2 SVGIG (reference sequence).